Sequencing of this T cell receptor beta chain was carried out in a study of T cells expressing NK-cell markers. About the research overall: CD3+CD56+NKG2C+, CD3+CD56+NKG2C- and CD3+CD56-NKG2C+ T cells, once sorted, supplied the TCR beta repertoires. One of the eight sequenced donors was seronegative, whereas the other seven were HCMV-seropositive.

Study results and caveats: Dominant NKG2C+ clonotypes were found to form roughly 1.0-7.5% of CD8+ T cells in over five donors.

TCRdb reprocessed the 5' RACE reads; each CDR3 protein has one entry and no DNA is given. This sample contains 300,000 or so distinct CDR3 sequences. In regard to this clonotype: As yet, its antigen is unknown.

The sample was blood T cells: a sorted CD56 or NKG2C T cell subset, CD4+ or CD8+ T cells, or bulk PBMC T cells (not recorded which). The receptor was derived from a woman aged 18 to 75 in good health.

The CDR3 loop is CASKKDPRPGGNVLTF. The V and J genes are TRBV19 and TRBJ2-6. The CDR3 covers 16 residues. Germline-derived CDR1 and CDR2 are LNHDA and SQIVND (reference sequence).